The entry below describes one T cell receptor (beta chain). Per the study methods: Amplification of reference gene primers was used by the study to estimate nucleated cell counts. The table came from immunoSEQ multiplex PCR; TCRdb's copy has only in-frame clones and leaves some out. V and J calls and clone size come straight from that table; D and trimming were deduced from the DNA. This sample yields around 400,000 clones, of which roughly 90% are seen a single time; roughly 1.2% belongs to the top ten. The sample belongs to a study of blood T cell repertoires in COVID-19. In the study overall: Italy, Spain and the United States were the sources of the convalescent and acute COVID-19 samples. Nucleic acid was either cDNA or gDNA, and it came from T cells, B-cell-depleted T cells, or PBMCs.

The material sequenced was peripheral blood. This sequence originates from a man aged 40-49 years with acute or convalescent COVID-19.

The CDR3 DNA reads as TGCGCCAGCAGCTTCGAGCGGGGGGGCAGCACAGATACGCAGTATTTT. Translated, it gives CASSFERGGSTDTQYF. This chain connects TRBV5-1 to TRBJ2-3, with TRBD2 identical over 10 bases. Trimming removed 2 bases from V and 0 bases from J; junction bases left unmatched: 3. In germline, CDR1 is SGHRS, CDR2 YFSETQ. The CDR3 consists of 16 residues.